These T cell receptor beta chains were read from a single sample in a study of OX40 agonist ivuxolimab in advanced cancers. The assay was immunoSEQ multiplex PCR, and TCRdb's table has in-frame clones only and misses some. Among 55,000 to 65,000 clones listed, over 60% were seen once. Material: CD4+ or CD8+ T cells sorted from blood, obtained in a trial of the OX40 agonist ivuxolimab. Receptor source: an adult with an advanced solid tumor such as melanoma, head and neck, liver or kidney cancer. Each CDR3 is given with its conserved first and last residue. D genes are given only for firm matches. Not every row has a clone size; where given, it reads once, few, many or a size class.

V gene	D gene	J gene	clone size	CDR3 DNA	CDR3 protein
TRBV10-3	NA	TRBJ2-2	NA	TGTGCCATCAGTGAGTCAGGGGAGGAGGGCACCGGGGAGCTGTTTTTT	CAISESGEEGTGELFF
TRBV28	TRBD1	TRBJ2-7	NA	TGTGCCAGCAGATTGACAGGGGGTCAGCAGTACTTC	CASRLTGGQQYF
TRBV6-5	NA	TRBJ1-6	NA	TGTGCCAGCAACTCAGGCCGTGATAATTCACCCCTCCACTTT	CASNSGRDNSPLHF
TRBV27	NA	TRBJ1-2	NA	TGTGCCAGCAGTTTATTTGCGGGGACACAAGTTAACTATGGCTACACCTTC	CASSLFAGTQVNYGYTF
TRBV19	NA	TRBJ2-3	NA	TGTGCCAGTAGTACTAGCACAGATACGCAGTATTTT	CASSTSTDTQYF
TRBV7-3	TRBD2	TRBJ2-1	NA	TGTGCCAGCAGCTTAGAGACTAGCGGGGTGGGTGAGCAGTTCTTC	CASSLETSGVGEQFF
TRBV9	TRBD1	TRBJ1-2	NA	TGTGCCAGCAGCGTTACAGGGGCCGCTAACTATGGCTACACCTTC	CASSVTGAANYGYTF
TRBV18	NA	TRBJ2-6	NA	TGTGCCAGCTCACCGTCCCGCTCTGGGGCCAACGTCCTGACTTTC	CASSPSRSGANVLTF
TRBV7-2	NA	TRBJ1-5	NA	TGTGCCAGCAGCTTATCAGAAATCCAGCCCCAGCATTTT	CASSLSEIQPQHF
TRBV6-1	NA	TRBJ1-5	NA	TGTGCCAGCAGTGACAGCGGTATGAATCAGCCCCAGCATTTT	CASSDSGMNQPQHF
TRBV7-2	TRBD2	TRBJ2-3	NA	TGTGCCAGCAGCTTACAGCGGGGACTCACAGATACGCAGTATTTT	CASSLQRGLTDTQYF
TRBV10-2	NA	TRBJ2-7	NA	TGCGCCAGCAGTGGGGGCAGGGGAGAGTACGAGCAGTACTTC	CASSGGRGEYEQYF
TRBV5-1	TRBD1	TRBJ1-3	few	TGCGCCAGCAGCTTGAGGGGACAGGGGATAGGAAACACCATATATTTT	CASSLRGQGIGNTIYF
TRBV28	TRBD2	TRBJ2-7	NA	TGTGCCAGCCAGACGTCGGCAGCGGGGGTCTACGAGCAGTACTTC	CASQTSAAGVYEQYF
TRBV6-6	TRBD2	TRBJ2-3	NA	TGTGCCAGCCTACCGGGACTAGCGACAGATACGCAGTATTTT	CASLPGLATDTQYF
TRBV27	NA	TRBJ2-2	few	TGTGCCAGCAGCGGAGGGTTATACACCGGGGAGCTGTTTTTT	CASSGGLYTGELFF
TRBV2	NA	TRBJ1-4	NA	TGTGCCAGCAGTGAACGTATGGGCTGGGATGAAAAACTGTTTTTT	CASSERMGWDEKLFF
TRBV19	TRBD1	TRBJ2-6	NA	TGTGCCAGTAACGAGGGGGCGGTCTCTGGGGCCAACGTCCTGACTTTC	CASNEGAVSGANVLTF
TRBV30	NA	TRBJ2-7	few	TGTGCCTGGAGTGTACTGGTAAGGGCCCCCGGGCAGTACTTC	CAWSVLVRAPGQYF
TRBV6-5	NA	TRBJ2-7	NA	TGTGCCAGCGGCGGGGCCTACGAGCAGTACTTC	CASGGAYEQYF
TRBV11-3	TRBD1	TRBJ2-3	NA	TGTGCCAGCAGCTTAGATGGACAGGGGACCACAGATACGCAGTATTTT	CASSLDGQGTTDTQYF
TRBV19	NA	TRBJ1-5	few	TGTGCCAGTAGTCCTGGCTCAGGGACGGTTCAGCCCCAGCATTTT	CASSPGSGTVQPQHF
TRBV4-2	NA	TRBJ1-2	NA	TGTGCCAGCAGCCAAGTAGGATGGGACAAGCCTTATGGCTACACCTTC	CASSQVGWDKPYGYTF